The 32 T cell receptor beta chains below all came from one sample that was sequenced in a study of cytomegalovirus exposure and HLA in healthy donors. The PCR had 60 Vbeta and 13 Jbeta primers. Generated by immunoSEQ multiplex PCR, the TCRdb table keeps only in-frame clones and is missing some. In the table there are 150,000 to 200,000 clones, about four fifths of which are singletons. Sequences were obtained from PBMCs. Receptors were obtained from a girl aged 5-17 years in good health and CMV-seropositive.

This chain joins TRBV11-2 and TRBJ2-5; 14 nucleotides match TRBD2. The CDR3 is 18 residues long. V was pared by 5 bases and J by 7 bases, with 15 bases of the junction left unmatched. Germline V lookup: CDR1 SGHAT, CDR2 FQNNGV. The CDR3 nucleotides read TGTGCCAGCAGCATCGGACTAGCGGGGGGCTCTGTTGTCCTGACCCAGTACTTC. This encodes CASSIGLAGGSVVLTQYF.

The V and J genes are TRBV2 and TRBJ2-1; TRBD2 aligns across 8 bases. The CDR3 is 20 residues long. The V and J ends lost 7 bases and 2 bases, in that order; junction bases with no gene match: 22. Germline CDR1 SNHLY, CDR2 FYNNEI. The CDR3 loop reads CASTTPGGEPDLWTYNEQFF. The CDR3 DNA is TGTGCCAGCACCACGCCGGGGGGGGAGCCAGACCTTTGGACCTACAATGAGCAGTTCTTC.

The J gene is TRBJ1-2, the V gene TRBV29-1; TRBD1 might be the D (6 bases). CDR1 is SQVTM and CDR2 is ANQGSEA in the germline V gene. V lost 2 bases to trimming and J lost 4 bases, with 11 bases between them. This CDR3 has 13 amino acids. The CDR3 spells CSVELGQIYGYTF. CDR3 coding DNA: TGCAGCGTTGAATTGGGACAAATCTATGGCTACACCTTC.

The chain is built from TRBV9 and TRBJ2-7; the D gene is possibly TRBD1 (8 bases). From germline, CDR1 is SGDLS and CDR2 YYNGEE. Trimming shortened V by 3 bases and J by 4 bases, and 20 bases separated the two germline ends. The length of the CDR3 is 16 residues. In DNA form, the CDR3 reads TGTGCCAGCAGCGGCGGGGGCTTACAGGGGGTTTACGAGCAGTACTTC. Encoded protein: CASSGGGLQGVYEQYF.

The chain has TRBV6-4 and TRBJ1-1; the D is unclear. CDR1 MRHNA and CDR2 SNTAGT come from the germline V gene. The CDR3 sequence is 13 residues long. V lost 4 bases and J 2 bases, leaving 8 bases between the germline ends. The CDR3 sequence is CASSAKTNTEAFF. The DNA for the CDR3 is TGTGCCAGCAGTGCTAAAACCAACACTGAAGCTTTCTTT.

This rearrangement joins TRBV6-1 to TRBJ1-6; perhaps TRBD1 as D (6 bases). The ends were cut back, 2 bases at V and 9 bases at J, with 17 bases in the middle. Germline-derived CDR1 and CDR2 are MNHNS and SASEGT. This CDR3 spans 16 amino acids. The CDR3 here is CASSERGGFGFSPLHF. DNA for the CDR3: TGTGCCAGCAGTGAAAGGGGGGGCTTCGGGTTTTCACCCCTCCACTTT.

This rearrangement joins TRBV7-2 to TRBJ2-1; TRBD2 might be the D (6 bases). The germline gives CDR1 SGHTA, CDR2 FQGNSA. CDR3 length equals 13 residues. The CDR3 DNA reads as TGTGCAAGTGGTGGGGGGTTTACCCATGAGCAGTTCTTC. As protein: CASGGGFTHEQFF.

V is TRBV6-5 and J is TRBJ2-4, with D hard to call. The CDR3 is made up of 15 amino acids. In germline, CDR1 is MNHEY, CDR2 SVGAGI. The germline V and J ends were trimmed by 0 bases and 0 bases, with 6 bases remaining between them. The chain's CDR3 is CASSYSGIAKNIQYF. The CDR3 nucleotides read TGTGCCAGCAGTTACTCGGGCATAGCCAAAAACATTCAGTACTTC.

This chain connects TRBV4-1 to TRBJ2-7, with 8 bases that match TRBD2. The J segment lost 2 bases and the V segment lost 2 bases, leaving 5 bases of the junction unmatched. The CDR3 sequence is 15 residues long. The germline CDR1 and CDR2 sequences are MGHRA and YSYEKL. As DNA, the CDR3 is TGCGCCAGCAGCCAACCTTCAGCGGGGGCCTACGAGCAGTACTTC. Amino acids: CASSQPSAGAYEQYF.

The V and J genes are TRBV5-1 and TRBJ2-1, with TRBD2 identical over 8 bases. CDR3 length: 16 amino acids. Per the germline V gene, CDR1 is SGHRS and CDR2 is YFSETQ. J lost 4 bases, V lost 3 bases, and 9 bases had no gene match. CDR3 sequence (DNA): TGCGCCAGCAGCTCCCTACTAGCGGCCCCTTACAATGAGCAGTTCTTC. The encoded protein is CASSSLLAAPYNEQFF.

The CDR3 spells CASSYSGGEAFF. DNA of the CDR3: TGCGCCAGCAGCTACAGCGGTGGTGAAGCTTTCTTT. The J gene is TRBJ1-1, the V gene TRBV5-1; D not certain. Deletions cut 3 bases from V and 7 bases from J, with 10 bases between. Germline CDR1 and CDR2: SGHRS and YFSETQ. The CDR3 is made up of 12 amino acids. Full variable domain (missing parts from reference TRBV5-1 and TRBJ1-1): KAGVTQTPRYLIKTRGQQVTLSCSPISGHRSVSWYQQTPGQGLQFLFEYFSETQRNKGNFPGRFSGRQFSNSRSEMNVSTLELGDSALYLCASSYSGGEAFFGQGTRLTVV.

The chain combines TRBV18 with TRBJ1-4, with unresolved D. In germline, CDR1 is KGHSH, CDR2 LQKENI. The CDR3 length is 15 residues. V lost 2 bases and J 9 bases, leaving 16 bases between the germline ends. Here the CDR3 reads CASSPIPSGRQKLFF. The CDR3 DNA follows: TGTGCCAGCTCACCAATTCCTAGTGGTCGGCAAAAACTGTTTTTT.

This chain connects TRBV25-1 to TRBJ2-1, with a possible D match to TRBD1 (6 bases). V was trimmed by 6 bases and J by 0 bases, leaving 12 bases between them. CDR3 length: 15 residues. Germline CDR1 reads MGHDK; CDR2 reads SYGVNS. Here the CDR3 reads CASRDSLSSYNEQFF. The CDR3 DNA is TGTGCCAGCAGGGACAGTCTCAGCTCCTACAATGAGCAGTTCTTC. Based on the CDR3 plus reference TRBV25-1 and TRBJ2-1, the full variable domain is EADIYQTPRYLVIGTGKKITLECSQTMGHDKMYWYQQDPGMELHLIHYSYGVNSTEKGDLSSESTVSRIRTEHFPLTLESARPSHTSQYLCASRDSLSSYNEQFFGPGTRLTVL.

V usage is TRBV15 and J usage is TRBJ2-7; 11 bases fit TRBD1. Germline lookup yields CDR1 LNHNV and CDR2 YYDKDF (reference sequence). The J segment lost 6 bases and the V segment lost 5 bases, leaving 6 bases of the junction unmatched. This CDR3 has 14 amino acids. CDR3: CATSSWTGGSEQYF. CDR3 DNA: TGTGCCACCAGCTCATGGACAGGGGGCTCCGAGCAGTACTTC. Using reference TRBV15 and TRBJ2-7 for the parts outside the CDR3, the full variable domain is DAMVIQNPRYQVTQFGKPVTLSCSQTLNHNVMYWYQQKSSQAPKLLFHYYDKDFNNEADTPDNFQSRRPNTSFCFLDIRSPGLGDTAMYLCATSSWTGGSEQYFGPGTRLTVT.

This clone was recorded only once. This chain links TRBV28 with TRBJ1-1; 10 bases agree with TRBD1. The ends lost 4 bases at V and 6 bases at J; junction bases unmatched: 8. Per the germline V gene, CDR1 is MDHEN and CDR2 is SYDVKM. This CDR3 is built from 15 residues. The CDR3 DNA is TGTGCCAGCAGTTCTGCCGGGACAGGGGCGTCTGAAGCTTTCTTT. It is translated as CASSSAGTGASEAFF.

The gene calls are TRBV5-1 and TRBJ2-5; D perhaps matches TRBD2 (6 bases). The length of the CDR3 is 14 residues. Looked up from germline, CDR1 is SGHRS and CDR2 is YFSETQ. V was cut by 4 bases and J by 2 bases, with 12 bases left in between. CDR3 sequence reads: CASSLGTSQETQYF. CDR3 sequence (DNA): TGCGCCAGCAGCCTCGGGACTTCGCAAGAGACCCAGTACTTC.

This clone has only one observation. CDR3 loop: CASSLAGSGKETQYF. The DNA for the CDR3 is TGTGCCAGCAGCTTAGCGGGGTCAGGGAAAGAGACCCAGTACTTC. V gene TRBV7-9 combines with J gene TRBJ2-5; the D gene is possibly TRBD1 (5 bases). With 0 bases removed from V and 3 bases from J, the gap between germline ends came to 11 bases. This CDR3 has 15 amino acids. Germline assignment: CDR1 SEHNR and CDR2 FQNEAQ (reference sequence).

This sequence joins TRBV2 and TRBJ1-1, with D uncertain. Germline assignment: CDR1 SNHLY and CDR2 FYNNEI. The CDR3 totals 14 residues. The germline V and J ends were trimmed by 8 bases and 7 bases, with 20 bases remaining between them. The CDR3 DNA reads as TGTGCCAGCCTCTCCGCTCCCGGTTACGATGAAGCTTTCTTT. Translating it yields CASLSAPGYDEAFF.

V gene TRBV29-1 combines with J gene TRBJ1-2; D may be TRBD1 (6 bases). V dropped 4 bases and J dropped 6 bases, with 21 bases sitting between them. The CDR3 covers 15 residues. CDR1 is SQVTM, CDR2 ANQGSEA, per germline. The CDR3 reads CSVGTRMEGGNGYTF. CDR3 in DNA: TGCAGCGTTGGTACTAGGATGGAGGGGGGGAATGGCTACACCTTC.

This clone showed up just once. The CDR3 region has the DNA TGTGCCAGTAGTACGTCAGGGGATACGCAGTATTTT. This gives the protein CASSTSGDTQYF. V and J are TRBV19 and TRBJ2-3; perhaps TRBD1 as D (5 bases). V was cut by 4 bases and J by 6 bases, with 8 bases left in between. Per germline, CDR1 LNHDA and CDR2 SQIVND (reference sequence). The CDR3 consists of 12 residues.

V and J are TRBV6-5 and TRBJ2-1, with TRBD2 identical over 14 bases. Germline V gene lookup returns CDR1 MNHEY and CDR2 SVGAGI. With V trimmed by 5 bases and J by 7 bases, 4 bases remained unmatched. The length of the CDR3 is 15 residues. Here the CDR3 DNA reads TGTGCCAGCAGTCGGACTAGCGGGGGGCCAAATGAGCAGTTCTTC. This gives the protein CASSRTSGGPNEQFF.

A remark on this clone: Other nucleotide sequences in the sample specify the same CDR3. The CDR3 sequence is CASSLGGLAEETQYF. The CDR3 bases are TGCGCCAGCAGCTTGGGGGGTCTAGCGGAAGAGACCCAGTACTTC. The V and J genes are TRBV5-1 and TRBJ2-5; 7 bases align to TRBD2. The CDR3 loop spans 15 amino acids. Germline trimming cut 0 bases from V and 3 bases from J; bases unmatched to any gene: 5. Germline assignment: CDR1 SGHRS and CDR2 YFSETQ.

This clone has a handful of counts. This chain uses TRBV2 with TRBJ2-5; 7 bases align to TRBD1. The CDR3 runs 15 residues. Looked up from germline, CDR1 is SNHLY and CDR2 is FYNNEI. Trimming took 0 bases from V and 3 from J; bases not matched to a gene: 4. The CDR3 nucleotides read TGTGCCAGCAGTGAAGCGAGGGACAGTAAAGAGACCCAGTACTTC. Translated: CASSEARDSKETQYF.

CDR3 sequence (DNA): TGTGCCAGCAGCTTTCTAGCGAAATACTACAATGAGCAGTTCTTC. Translated, it gives CASSFLAKYYNEQFF. V and J are TRBV11-3 and TRBJ2-1; D may be TRBD2 (6 bases). Trimming stripped 3 bases from V and 3 bases from J, with 12 bases between. Germline CDR1 SGHNT, CDR2 YENEEA. This CDR3 spans 15 amino acids.

This CDR3 is CASSWGQLTTYNEQFF. The CDR3 coding sequence is TGTGCCAGCAGTTGGGGACAGCTCACAACCTACAATGAGCAGTTCTTC. The gene calls are TRBV27 and TRBJ2-1; 7 bases align to TRBD1. The CDR3 consists of 16 residues. Germline V lookup: CDR1 MNHEY, CDR2 SMNVEV (reference sequence). The V gene end was trimmed by 4 bases and the J gene end by 2 bases; junction bases not matched to a gene: 8.

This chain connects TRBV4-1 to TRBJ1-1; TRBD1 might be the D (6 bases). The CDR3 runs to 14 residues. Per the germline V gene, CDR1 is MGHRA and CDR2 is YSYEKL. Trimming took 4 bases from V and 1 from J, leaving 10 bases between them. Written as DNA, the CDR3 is TGCGCCAGCAGCCCAAAGGACAGGAACACTGAAGCTTTCTTT. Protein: CASSPKDRNTEAFF.

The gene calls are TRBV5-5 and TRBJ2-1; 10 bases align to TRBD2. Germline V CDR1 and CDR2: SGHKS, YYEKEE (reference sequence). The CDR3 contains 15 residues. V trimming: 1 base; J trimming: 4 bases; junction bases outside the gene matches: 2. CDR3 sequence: CASSLSSGGYNEQFF. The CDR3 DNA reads TGTGCCAGCAGCTTGAGTAGCGGGGGGTACAATGAGCAGTTCTTC.

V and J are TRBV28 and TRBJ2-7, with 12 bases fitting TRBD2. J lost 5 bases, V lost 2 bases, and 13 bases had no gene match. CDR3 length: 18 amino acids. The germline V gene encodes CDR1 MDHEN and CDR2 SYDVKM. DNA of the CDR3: TGTGCCAGCAGTTTAACCCTCCTTCTAGCGGGGGGGCCTGACGAGCAGTACTTC. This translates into CASSLTLLLAGGPDEQYF.

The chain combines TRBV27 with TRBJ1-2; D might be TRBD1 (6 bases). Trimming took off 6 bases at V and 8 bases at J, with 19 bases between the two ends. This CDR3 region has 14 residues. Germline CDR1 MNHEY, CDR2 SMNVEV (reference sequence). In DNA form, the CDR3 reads TGTGCCAGCAGACCCCGGGGGGGGGCGGAGGGCTACACCTTC. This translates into CASRPRGGAEGYTF.

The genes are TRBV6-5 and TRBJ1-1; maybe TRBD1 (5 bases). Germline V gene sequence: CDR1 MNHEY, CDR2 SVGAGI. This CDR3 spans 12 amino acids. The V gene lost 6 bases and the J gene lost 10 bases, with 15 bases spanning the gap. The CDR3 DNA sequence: TGTGCCAGCAGCCACGGGGGGAGGGTAGCTTTCTTT. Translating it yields CASSHGGRVAFF.

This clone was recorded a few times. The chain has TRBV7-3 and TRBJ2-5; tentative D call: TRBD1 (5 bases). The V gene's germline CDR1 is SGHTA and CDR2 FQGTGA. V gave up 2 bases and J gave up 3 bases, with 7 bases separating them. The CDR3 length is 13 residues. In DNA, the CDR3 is TGTGCCAGCAGCTTACGCAGGGAAGAGACCCAGTACTTC. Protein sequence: CASSLRREETQYF.

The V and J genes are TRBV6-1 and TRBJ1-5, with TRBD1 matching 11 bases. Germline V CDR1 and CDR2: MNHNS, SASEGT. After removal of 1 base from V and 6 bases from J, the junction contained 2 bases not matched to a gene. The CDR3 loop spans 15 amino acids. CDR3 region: CASSEGTGGSQPQHF. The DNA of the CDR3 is TGTGCCAGCAGTGAAGGGACAGGGGGCAGTCAGCCCCAGCATTTT.